What follows is one T cell receptor (beta chain) and its context. What it binds is unknown. The sample belongs to a study of vaccination and CD4 T cells after COVID-19. Trimming took 6 bases from V and 6 from J, leaving 14 bases between them. The length of the CDR3 is 13 residues. The germline V gene encodes CDR1 DFQATT and CDR2 SNEGSKA (reference sequence). Treatment of the sample: roughly 11-day PBMC culture with coronavirus spike peptide pools or control peptides (ViraFEST assay). At the Johns Hopkins FTIC core, DNA taken from cultured CD4+ T cells was sequenced by way of the Oncomine TCR Beta short-read assay. One entry per CDR3 protein, called by TCRdb with MiXCR from the PCR reads. This table has 8,000 to 9,500 distinct CDR3 sequences, around 70% appearing once.

The specimen was CD4+ T cells from blood, cultured in vitro. The chain carries TRBV20-1 and TRBJ2-2; D might be TRBD2 (6 bases). The TCR originated in a human donor who had recovered from COVID-19. CDR3 DNA: TGCAGTGCCCCGGATTCGGGGGCCGGGGAGCTGTTTTTT. Translating gives CSAPDSGAGELFF.